What follows describes a single T cell receptor (beta chain). The antigen remains undetermined. V was pared by 5 bases and J by 4 bases, with 9 bases between. Looked up from germline, CDR1 is SGHVS and CDR2 is FQNEAQ. The CDR3 covers 14 residues. The data stem from a study of T cell responses to AZD1222 COVID-19 vaccine. The wider study: Investigators merged groups given second doses at roughly 4 or roughly 12 weeks. Study-level points and caveats: Nearly half of the spike-specific TCRs reportedly recognize variant regions that carry no mutations. Donors skewed white British and female; clonal diversity was possibly underestimated. Only after the peak T cell response were repertoires sampled.

Here immunoSEQ multiplex PCR was the method, and the copy in TCRdb shows in-frame clones only, minus some. The table lists about 120,000 clones, around nine tenths of them singletons. This receptor was taken from an adult in good health. This specimen consisted of peripheral blood, obtained on day 0 of AZD1222 vaccination. The J gene is TRBJ2-6, the V gene TRBV7-8; D is unclear. The CDR3 protein is CASSLNPGANVLTF. The CDR3 DNA is TGTGCCAGCAGCCTGAATCCGGGGGCCAACGTCCTGACTTTC.